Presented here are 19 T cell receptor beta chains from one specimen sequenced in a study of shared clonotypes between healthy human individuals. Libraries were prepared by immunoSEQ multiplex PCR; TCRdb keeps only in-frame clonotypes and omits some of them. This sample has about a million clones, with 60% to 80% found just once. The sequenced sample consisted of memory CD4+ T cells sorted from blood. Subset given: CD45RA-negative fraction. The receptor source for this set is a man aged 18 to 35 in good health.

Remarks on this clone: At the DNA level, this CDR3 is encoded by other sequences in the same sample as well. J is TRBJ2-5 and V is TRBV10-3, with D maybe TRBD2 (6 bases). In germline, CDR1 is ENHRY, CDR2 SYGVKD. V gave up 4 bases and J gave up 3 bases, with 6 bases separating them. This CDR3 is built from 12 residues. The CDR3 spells CAISGLEETQYF. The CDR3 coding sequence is TGTGCCATCAGTGGACTAGAAGAGACCCAGTACTTC.

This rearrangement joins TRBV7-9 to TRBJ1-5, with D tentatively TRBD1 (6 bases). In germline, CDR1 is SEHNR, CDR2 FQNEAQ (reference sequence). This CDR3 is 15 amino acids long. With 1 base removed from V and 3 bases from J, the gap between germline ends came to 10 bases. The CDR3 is CASSLGGGNNQPQHF. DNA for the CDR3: TGTGCCAGCAGCTTAGGAGGGGGGAACAATCAGCCCCAGCATTTT.

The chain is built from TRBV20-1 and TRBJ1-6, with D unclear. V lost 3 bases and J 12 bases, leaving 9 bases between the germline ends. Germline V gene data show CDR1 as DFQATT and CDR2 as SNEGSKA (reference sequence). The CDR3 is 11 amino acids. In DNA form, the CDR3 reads TGCAGTGCTAGGGCTGGGGTACCCCTCCACTTT. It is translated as CSARAGVPLHF.

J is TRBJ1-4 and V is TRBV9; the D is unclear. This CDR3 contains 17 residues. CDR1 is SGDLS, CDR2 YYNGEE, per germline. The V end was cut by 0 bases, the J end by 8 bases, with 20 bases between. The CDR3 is CASSVVSGRTHQEKLFF. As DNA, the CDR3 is TGTGCCAGCAGCGTAGTTTCGGGGAGGACGCACCAGGAAAAACTGTTTTTT. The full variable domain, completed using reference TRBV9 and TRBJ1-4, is DSGVTQTPKHLITATGQRVTLRCSPRSGDLSVYWYQQSLDQGLQFLIQYYNGEERAKGNILERFSAQQFPDLHSELNLSSLELGDSALYFCASSVVSGRTHQEKLFFGSGTQLSVL.

CDR3 nucleotides: TGTGCCAGCAGCAGAGGGGTCGACGAGCAGTACTTC. Residues: CASSRGVDEQYF. V and J are TRBV21-1 and TRBJ2-7. TRBV21-1 is annotated as a pseudogene. The CDR3 loop spans 12 amino acids.

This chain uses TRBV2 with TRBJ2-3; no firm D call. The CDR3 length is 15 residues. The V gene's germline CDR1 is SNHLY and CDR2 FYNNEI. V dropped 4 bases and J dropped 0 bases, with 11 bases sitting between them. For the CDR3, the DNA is TGTGCCAGCAGTGCTCTAGGGCTTAGCACAGATACGCAGTATTTT. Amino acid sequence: CASSALGLSTDTQYF.

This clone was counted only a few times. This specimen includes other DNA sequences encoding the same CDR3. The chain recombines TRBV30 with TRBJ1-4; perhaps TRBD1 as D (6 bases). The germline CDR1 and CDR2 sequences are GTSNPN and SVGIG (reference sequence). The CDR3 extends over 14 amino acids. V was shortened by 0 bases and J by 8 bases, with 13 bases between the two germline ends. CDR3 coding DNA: TGTGCCTGGAGTGTCGGAGGGGGAGGCGAAAAACTGTTTTTT. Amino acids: CAWSVGGGGEKLFF.

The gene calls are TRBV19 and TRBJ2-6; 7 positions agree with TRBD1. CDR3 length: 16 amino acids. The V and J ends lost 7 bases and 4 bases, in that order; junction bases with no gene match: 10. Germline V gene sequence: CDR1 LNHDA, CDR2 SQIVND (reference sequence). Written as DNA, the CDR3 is TGTGCCAGTACTTCCCCGACAGGGACCGGGGCCAACGTCCTGACTTTC. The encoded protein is CASTSPTGTGANVLTF.

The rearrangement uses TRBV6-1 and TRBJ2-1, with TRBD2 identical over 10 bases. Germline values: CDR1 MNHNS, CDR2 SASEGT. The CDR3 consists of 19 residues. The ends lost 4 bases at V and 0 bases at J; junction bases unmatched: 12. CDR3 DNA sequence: TGTGCCAGCAGTGCGACTAATAGCGGGGGGACGAGCTCCTACAATGAGCAGTTCTTC. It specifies CASSATNSGGTSSYNEQFF.

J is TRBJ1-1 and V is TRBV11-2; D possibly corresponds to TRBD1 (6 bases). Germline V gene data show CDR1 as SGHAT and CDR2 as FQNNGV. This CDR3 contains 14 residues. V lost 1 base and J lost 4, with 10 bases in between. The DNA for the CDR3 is TGTGCCAGCAGCTTAGTGTCCAGGGGCACTGAAGCTTTCTTT. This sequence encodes CASSLVSRGTEAFF.

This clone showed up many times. The DNA for the CDR3 is TGTGCCTGGAAGGGAGCGGGGAATGAGCAGTTCTTC. Translating it yields CAWKGAGNEQFF. This chain links TRBV30 with TRBJ2-1; 7 bases agree with TRBD2. The CDR3 runs to 12 residues. The germline V gene has CDR1 GTSNPN and CDR2 SVGIG (reference sequence). The junction had 4 bases not matched to a gene; V was cut back by 4 bases and J by 7 bases.

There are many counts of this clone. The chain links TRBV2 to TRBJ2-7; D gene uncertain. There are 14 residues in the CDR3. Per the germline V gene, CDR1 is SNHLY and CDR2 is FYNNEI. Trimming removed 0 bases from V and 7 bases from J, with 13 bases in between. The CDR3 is CASSEARSFGEQYF. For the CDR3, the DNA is TGTGCCAGCAGTGAAGCGCGCAGTTTTGGGGAGCAGTACTTC.

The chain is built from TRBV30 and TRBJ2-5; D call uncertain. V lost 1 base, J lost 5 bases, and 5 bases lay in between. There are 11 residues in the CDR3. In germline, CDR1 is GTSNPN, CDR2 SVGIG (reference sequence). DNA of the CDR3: TGTGCCTGGAGTGATGTCGAGACCCAGTACTTC. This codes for CAWSDVETQYF.

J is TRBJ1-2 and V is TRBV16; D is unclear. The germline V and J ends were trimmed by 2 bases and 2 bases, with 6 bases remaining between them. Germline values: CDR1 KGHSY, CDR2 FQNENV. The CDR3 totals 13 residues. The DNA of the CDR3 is TGTGCCAGCAGCCAAGGGTTAAACTATGGCTACACCTTC. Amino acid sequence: CASSQGLNYGYTF.

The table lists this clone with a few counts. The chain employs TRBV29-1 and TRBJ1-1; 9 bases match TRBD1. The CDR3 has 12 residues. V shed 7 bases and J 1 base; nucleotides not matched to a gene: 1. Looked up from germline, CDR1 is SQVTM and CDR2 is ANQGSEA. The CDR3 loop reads CSDRGPNTEAFF. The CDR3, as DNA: TGCAGCGACAGGGGGCCGAACACTGAAGCTTTCTTT.

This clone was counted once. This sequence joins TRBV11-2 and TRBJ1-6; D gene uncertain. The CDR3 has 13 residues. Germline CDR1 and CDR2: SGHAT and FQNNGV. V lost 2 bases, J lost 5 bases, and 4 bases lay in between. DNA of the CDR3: TGTGCCAGCAGCTTAAACCATAATTCACCCCTCCACTTT. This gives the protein CASSLNHNSPLHF.

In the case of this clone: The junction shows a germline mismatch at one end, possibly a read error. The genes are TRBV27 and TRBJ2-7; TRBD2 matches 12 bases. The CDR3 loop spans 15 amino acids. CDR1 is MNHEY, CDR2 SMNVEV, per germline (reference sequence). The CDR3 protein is CASSASGRASNEQYF. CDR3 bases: TGTGCCAGCAGTGCTAGCGGGAGGGCCTCCAACGAGCAGTACTTC.

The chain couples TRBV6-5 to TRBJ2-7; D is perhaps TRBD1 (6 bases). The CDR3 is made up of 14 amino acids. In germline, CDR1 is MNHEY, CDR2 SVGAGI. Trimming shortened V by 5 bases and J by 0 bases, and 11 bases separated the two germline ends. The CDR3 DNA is TGTGCCAGCAGTGGAACAGGGCGCTCCTACGAGCAGTACTTC. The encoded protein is CASSGTGRSYEQYF.

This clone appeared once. This chain's CDR3 is CASSPGTGFKETQYF. CDR3 nucleotides: TGTGCCAGCAGCCCCGGGACAGGCTTTAAAGAGACCCAGTACTTC. The chain is built from TRBV5-6 and TRBJ2-5, with TRBD1 identical over 8 bases. Germline V gene data show CDR1 as SGHDT and CDR2 as YYEEEE. With V trimmed by 4 bases and J by 3 bases, 8 bases remained unmatched. The CDR3 is 15 residues long.